The clone carrying this T cell receptor (beta chain) was counted only a few times. The antigen remains unidentified. CDR3 size: 16 residues. Trimming cost V 1 base and J 3 bases; bases outside gene matches: 5. The germline CDR1 and CDR2 sequences are MNHNS and SASEGT. 5'-RACE, quantitative and with molecular barcodes, yielded the TCR beta libraries. TCRdb itself ran the 5' RACE reads through MiXCR, one entry per CDR3 protein. The repertoire includes a few hundred thousand distinct CDR3 sequences, roughly an eighth of them detected once, and around 6.8% sits in the top ten. These data belong to a study of CD8 T cells in ankylosing spondylitis. Notes on the study in general: Apparently characteristic of ankylosing spondylitis blood was a TCR beta motif (fewer than 10 highly homologous variants).

Sequencing was carried out using blood, either unsorted or a sorted T cell fraction (not recorded which). The origin of this receptor is a male donor with ankylosing spondylitis. The rearrangement joins TRBV6-1 to TRBJ2-1, with 8 nucleotides matching TRBD2. In DNA, the CDR3 is TGTGCCAGCAGTGAAGGACCGGGAGGGATCTACAATGAGCAGTTCTTC. Translating gives CASSEGPGGIYNEQFF.